This T cell receptor beta chain was obtained from a study of blood T cell repertoires in COVID-19. Overall study context: The United States, Italy and Spain supplied acute and convalescent COVID-19 samples. T cells, B-cell-depleted T cells, or PBMCs provided the cDNA or gDNA that served as material.

This clone was counted a single time. Per the germline V gene, CDR1 is SGHAT and CDR2 is FQNNGV. The ends were cut back, 0 bases at V and 0 bases at J, with 9 bases in the middle. This CDR3 is 15 amino acids long. As processed by the authors: From reference gene primer amplification, estimates of nucleated cell counts were derived. The protocol was immunoSEQ multiplex PCR, while the TCRdb copy is restricted to in-frame clones and leaves out a portion. From that table come the V and J calls and clone size; the DNA was used to work out D and trimming. The sample yields approximately 140,000 clones, around 82% seen once.

Material for sequencing was peripheral blood. The source is a human donor with acute or convalescent COVID-19. The donor label of this sample is uncertain. This chain links TRBV11-2 with TRBJ2-7; D is unresolved. The CDR3 DNA reads TGTGCCAGCAGCTTAGAGCAGGTCTCCTCCTACGAGCAGTACTTC. It is translated as CASSLEQVSSYEQYF.